This T cell receptor (beta chain) came from a study of brain T cells in children with intractable seizures. Study-wide points: Absence of clones before surgery may stem from lower sequencing depth.

Remarks on this clone: The antigen remains undetermined.

Clones were read by immunoSEQ multiplex PCR, and TCRdb kept only the in-frame ones, dropping some. The sample yields a few hundred thousand clones, approximately 93% seen once. Germline-derived CDR1 and CDR2 are SGHTA and FQGNSA. Deletions cut 1 base from V and 7 bases from J, with 14 bases between. The CDR3 is 15 residues long. Documented time point: blood from clinic visit 5 months post-surgery; TSC patient then seizure free. Only cases whose brain tissue showed the highest T cell transcript signatures were sequenced. Pre-surgery treatment included at least one anti-epileptic drug. The sequences come from peripheral blood, collected less than 6 months after surgery. The source is a boy in the first two years of life with tuberous sclerosis and intractable seizures. V and J are TRBV7-2 and TRBJ2-1; tentatively, D is TRBD1 or TRBD2 (5 bases each). The CDR3 DNA reads TGTGCCAGCAGCTTAGGTTCGGGGTGGGGGAATGAGCAGTTCTTC. Translation gives CASSLGSGWGNEQFF. Looking up the rest from reference TRBV7-2 and TRBJ2-1 gives the full variable domain: GAGVSQSPSNKVTEKGKDVELRCDPISGHTALYWYRQSLGQGLEFLIYFQGNSAPDKSGLPSDRFSAERTGGSVSTLTIQRTQQEDSAVYLCASSLGSGWGNEQFFGPGTRLTVL.